The rows below give T cell receptor delta chains drawn from one sample of a study of gamma-delta T cells after stem cell transplantation. TCRdb re-called clones from the RT-PCR reads using CATT. Of over 9,000 delta-chain clones in the sample, over 1% were seen once. Material for sequencing was gamma-delta T cells. All receptors come from a human donor. It is not recorded whose cells these are; they may come from a transplant donor. CDR3s include the opening cysteine and the closing phenylalanine or tryptophan. D genes are given only for firm matches. Clone size is shown for a subset of rows, as once, few, many or a class of expanded clone.

V	D	J	size	CDR3	DNA
TRDV2	TRDD3	TRDJ3	medium-sized	CACDTLNSATGGLKSWDTRQMFF	TGTGCCTGTGACACTCTAAATTCTGCTACTGGGGGATTGAAGTCCTGGGACACCCGACAGATGTTTTTC
TRDV2	TRDD3	TRDJ1	medium-sized	CACELLGDTADKLIF	TGTGCCTGTGAATTACTGGGGGATACTGCCGATAAACTCATCTTT
TRDV2	NA	TRDJ1	NA	CACDRVGTPADKLIF	TGTGCCTGTGACAGGGTGGGGACCCCCGCCGATAAACTCATCTTT
TRDV2	TRDD3	TRDJ1	few	CACDTLLGDTKTDKLIF	TGTGCCTGTGACACTCTACTGGGGGATACTAAGACCGATAAACTCATCTTT
TRDV2	TRDD3	TRDJ1	many	CACDRVLGDTRYTDKLIF	TGTGCCTGTGATCGTGTACTGGGGGATACTCGGTACACCGATAAACTCATCTTT
TRDV2	TRDD3	TRDJ1	few	CACDPLLGDKGTDKLIF	TGTGCCTGTGACCCCTTACTGGGGGATAAAGGAACCGATAAACTCATCTTT
TRDV2	TRDD3	TRDJ1	few	CACDTVGGDTYTDKLIF	TGTGCCTGTGACACCGTTGGTGGGGATACGTACACCGATAAACTCATCTTT
TRDV2	TRDD3	TRDJ1	NA	CACDSMLGDTSTDKLIF	TGTGCCTGTGACTCAATGCTGGGGGATACAAGCACCGATAAACTCATCTTT
TRDV2	TRDD3	TRDJ1	medium-sized	CACDPAGGYEEVYTDKLIF	TGTGCCTGTGACCCAGCTGGGGGATACGAAGAGGTCTACACCGATAAACTCATCTTT
TRDV2	TRDD3	TRDJ1	few	CACDTVLGVQYTDKLIF	TGTGCCTGTGACACGGTACTGGGGGTCCAGTACACCGATAAACTCATCTTT
TRDV2	NA	TRDJ1	many	CACDNLSHTDKLIF	TGTGCCTGTGACAATCTGTCCCACACCGATAAACTCATCTTT
TRDV2	NA	TRDJ1	large	CACDKIDNTDKLIF	TGTGCCTGTGACAAAATCGATAACACCGATAAACTCATCTTT
TRDV2	TRDD3	TRDJ2	NA	CACDTVGLGDSSLTAQLFF	TGTGCCTGTGACACGGTTGGACTGGGGGACTCATCTTTGACAGCACAACTCTTCTTT
TRDV2	NA	TRDJ3	many	CACDPFGGDSSWDTRQMFF	TGTGCCTGTGACCCCTTCGGAGGGGACAGCTCCTGGGACACCCGACAGATGTTTTTC
TRDV2	NA	TRDJ3	many	CACDTAPAGTSSWDTQQMFF	TGTGCCTGTGACACCGCCCCAGCTGGGACAAGCTCCTGGGACACCCAACAGATGTTTTTC
TRDV2	TRDD3	TRDJ1	few	CACDTLLGDTSDKLIF	TGTGCCTGTGACACCCTACTGGGGGATACTTCCGATAAACTCATCTTT
TRDV2	TRDD3	TRDJ1	NA	CACGILIENTGGSREVYTDKLIF	TGTGCCTGTGGCATCCTCATAGAGAATACTGGGGGATCTCGTGAAGTGTACACCGATAAACTCATCTTT
TRDV2	TRDD3	TRDJ1	medium-sized	CACDPLLGDTHLPTDKLIF	TGTGCCTGTGACCCCCTACTGGGGGATACGCATCTTCCCACCGATAAACTCATCTTT
TRDV2	TRDD3	TRDJ1	many	CACDTVHLLGDTEYTDKLIF	TGTGCCTGTGACACGGTCCATCTACTGGGGGATACGGAGTACACCGATAAACTCATCTTT
TRDV2	TRDD3	TRDJ1	few	CACDTLTGGAYTDKLIF	TGTGCCTGTGACACCCTTACTGGGGGAGCGTACACCGATAAACTCATCTTT
TRDV2	TRDD3	TRDJ1	NA	CACDTVGSTLPGLGGPRKLIF	TGTGCCTGTGACACCGTGGGGAGTACGCTACCCGGACTGGGGGGACCCCGAAAACTCATCTTT
TRDV2	NA	TRDJ1	medium-sized	CACDKMSYERREDDKLIF	TGTGCCTGTGACAAAATGAGCTATGAGAGGCGCGAGGACGATAAACTCATCTTT
TRDV2	TRDD3	TRDJ1	medium-sized	CACDTVNWGIRPYTDKLIF	TGTGCCTGTGACACCGTAAACTGGGGGATACGCCCTTACACCGATAAACTCATCTTT
TRDV2	TRDD3	TRDJ1	medium-sized	CACDSIVLGDTDDTDKLIF	TGTGCCTGTGACTCCATCGTACTGGGGGATACGGATGACACCGATAAACTCATCTTT
TRDV2	NA	TRDJ1	medium-sized	CACDNLGVLYTDKLIF	TGTGCCTGTGACAACCTTGGGGTGCTGTACACCGATAAACTCATCTTT
TRDV2	TRDD3	TRDJ1	medium-sized	CACDTLGGYTDKLIF	TGTGCCTGTGACACGCTGGGGGGGTACACCGATAAACTCATCTTT
TRDV2	NA	TRDJ3	many	CACDTVHLSWDTRQMFF	TGTGCCTGTGACACGGTCCACCTCTCCTGGGACACCCGACAGATGTTTTTC
TRDV2	NA	TRDJ3	medium-sized	CACDTLGASSWDTRQMFF	TGTGCCTGTGACACACTCGGGGCTTCCTCCTGGGACACCCGACAGATGTTTTTC
TRDV1	NA	TRDJ1	NA	CALGELGPGDRGRGPYTDKLIF	TGTGCTCTGGGGGAACTAGGTCCAGGTGATCGGGGAAGGGGGCCGTACACCGATAAACTCATCTTT
TRDV2	TRDD3	TRDJ1	medium-sized	CACDRLITGASDITDKLIF	TGTGCCTGTGACCGGTTAATAACTGGGGCCAGCGACATCACCGATAAACTCATCTTT
TRDV2	TRDD3	TRDJ1	many	CACDALPTLGDTRRYTDKLIF	TGTGCCTGTGACGCGCTTCCTACACTGGGGGATACTCGGAGGTACACCGATAAACTCATCTTT
TRDV2	NA	TRDJ1	medium-sized	CACDTILRRTDKLIF	TGTGCCTGTGACACGATTTTAAGGAGGACCGATAAACTCATCTTT
TRDV2	NA	TRDJ1	many	CACDTFGGDKLIF	TGTGCCTGTGACACCTTCGGGGGCGATAAACTCATCTTT
TRDV2	NA	TRDJ1	many	CACDGISNDAGEGLIF	TGTGCCTGTGACGGGATTAGTAATGACGCTGGGGAAGGGCTCATCTTT
TRDV2	TRDD3	TRDJ3	few	CACDTANAGGLSTWGTRQMFF	TGTGCCTGTGACACCGCGAACGCTGGGGGACTCTCAACCTGGGGCACCCGACAGATGTTTTTC
TRDV2	TRDD3	TRDJ3	few	CACDTVLGDRFSWDTRQMFF	TGTGCCTGTGACACCGTACTGGGGGACCGATTCTCCTGGGACACCCGACAGATGTTTTTC
TRDV2	TRDD3	TRDJ1	medium-sized	CACDALGIDKLIF	TGTGCCTGTGACGCCCTGGGGATAGATAAACTCATCTTT
TRDV2	TRDD3	TRDJ1	NA	CACDPVLGDYTDKLIF	TGTGCCTGTGACCCCGTACTGGGGGATTACACCGATAAACTCATCTTT
TRDV2	NA	TRDJ1	medium-sized	CACDTLGDHTDKLIF	TGTGCCTGTGACACGCTGGGAGACCACACCGATAAACTCATCTTT
TRDV2	TRDD2	TRDJ1	many	CACDSVAFLGTADEIIF	TGTGCCTGTGACTCGGTGGCCTTCCTAGGTACCGCGGATGAAATCATCTTT
TRDV2	TRDD3	TRDJ3	few	CACDTWGSGSSWDTRQMFF	TGTGCCTGTGACACCTGGGGGAGCGGAAGCTCCTGGGACACCCGACAGATGTTTTTC
TRDV2	TRDD3	TRDJ1	large	CACDPLLGGAIDKLIF	TGTGCCTGTGACCCTTTACTGGGGGGCGCCATCGATAAACTCATCTTT
TRDV2	NA	TRDJ1	many	CACDTVGVGVNTDKLIF	TGTGCCTGTGACACCGTGGGGGTGGGGGTCAACACCGATAAACTCATCTTT
TRDV2	TRDD3	TRDJ1	medium-sized	CACAQLGDPDKLIF	TGTGCCTGTGCTCAACTGGGGGATCCCGATAAACTCATCTTT
TRDV2	TRDD3	TRDJ1	NA	CARDYWGKNTDKLIF	TGTGCCCGTGACTACTGGGGGAAAAACACCGATAAACTCATCTTT
TRDV2	NA	TRDJ1	many	CACDTVGAGDYTDKLIF	TGTGCCTGTGACACCGTCGGGGCGGGGGACTACACCGATAAACTCATCTTT
TRDV2	TRDD3	TRDJ1	medium-sized	CACDTVALPLGDTRKEDKLIF	TGTGCCTGTGACACCGTAGCTCTTCCGCTGGGGGATACGCGCAAGGAGGATAAACTCATCTTT
TRDV2	TRDD3	TRDJ3	many	CACDALGDLRSWDTRQMFF	TGTGCCTGTGACGCACTGGGGGACCTACGCTCCTGGGACACCCGACAGATGTTTTTC
TRDV2	TRDD3	TRDJ2	medium-sized	CACDTVGDTGTAQLFF	TGTGCCTGTGACACCGTGGGGGATACCGGGACAGCACAACTCTTCTTT
TRDV2	TRDD3	TRDJ1	medium-sized	CACDTVTGGYDYTDKLIF	TGTGCCTGTGACACTGTCACTGGGGGATACGACTACACCGATAAACTCATCTTT
TRDV2	TRDD3	TRDJ1	few	CACDTLATLGDPYTDKLIF	TGTGCCTGTGACACGCTTGCAACACTGGGGGATCCATACACCGATAAACTCATCTTT
TRDV2	TRDD3	TRDJ1	medium-sized	CACDAVPHVLGDTSDKLIF	TGTGCCTGTGACGCTGTTCCCCACGTACTGGGGGATACGTCTGATAAACTCATCTTT
TRDV2	TRDD3	TRDJ1	medium-sized	CACDTVASLGDLTRTDKLIF	TGTGCCTGTGACACCGTAGCCTCACTGGGGGACCTCACGCGCACCGATAAACTCATCTTT
TRDV2	TRDD3	TRDJ1	NA	CACDPVLGDTLTYTDKLIF	TGTGCCTGTGACCCAGTACTGGGGGATACGCTGACGTACACCGATAAACTCATCTTT
TRDV2	NA	TRDJ1	medium-sized	CACDPISRGDKLIF	TGTGCCTGTGACCCTATCTCTCGGGGGGATAAACTCATCTTT
TRDV2	TRDD3	TRDJ1	few	CACDLLLAGGYSTDKLIF	TGTGCCTGTGATCTTCTACTGGCTGGGGGATACTCTACCGATAAACTCATCTTT
TRDV2	TRDD3	TRDJ1	medium-sized	CACDAVTGGALTDKLIF	TGTGCCTGTGACGCCGTTACTGGGGGAGCTCTCACCGATAAACTCATCTTT
TRDV2	TRDD3	TRDJ1	medium-sized	CACDSVTGGYGLNTTDKLIF	TGTGCCTGTGACAGTGTTACTGGGGGATACGGACTCAATACGACCGATAAACTCATCTTT